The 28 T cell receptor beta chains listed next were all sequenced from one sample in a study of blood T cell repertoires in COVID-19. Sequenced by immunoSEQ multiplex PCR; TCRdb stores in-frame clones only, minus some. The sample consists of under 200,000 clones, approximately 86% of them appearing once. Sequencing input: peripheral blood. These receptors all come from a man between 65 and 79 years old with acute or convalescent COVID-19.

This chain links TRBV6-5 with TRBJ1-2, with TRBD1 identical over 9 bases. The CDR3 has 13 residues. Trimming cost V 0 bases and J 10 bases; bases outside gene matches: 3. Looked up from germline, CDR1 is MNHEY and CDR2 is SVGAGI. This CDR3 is CASSYSGDRAYTF. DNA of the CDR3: TGTGCCAGCAGTTACTCGGGGGACAGGGCCTACACCTTC.

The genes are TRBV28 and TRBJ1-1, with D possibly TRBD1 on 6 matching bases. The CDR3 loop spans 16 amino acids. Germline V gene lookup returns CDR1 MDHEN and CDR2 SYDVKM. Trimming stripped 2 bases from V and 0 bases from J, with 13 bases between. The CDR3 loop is CASSLNWGRMNTEAFF. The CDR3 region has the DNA TGTGCCAGCAGTTTAAATTGGGGGCGTATGAACACTGAAGCTTTCTTT. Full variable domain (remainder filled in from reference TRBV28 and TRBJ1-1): DVKVTQSSRYLVKRTGEKVFLECVQDMDHENMFWYRQDPGLGLRLIYFSYDVKMKEKGDIPEGYSVSREKKERFSLILESASTNQTSMYLCASSLNWGRMNTEAFFGQGTRLTVV.

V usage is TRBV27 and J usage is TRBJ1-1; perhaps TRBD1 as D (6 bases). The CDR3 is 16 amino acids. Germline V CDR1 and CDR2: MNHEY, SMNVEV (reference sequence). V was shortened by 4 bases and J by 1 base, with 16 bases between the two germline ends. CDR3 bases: TGTGCCAGCAGTTCAAACAGGGAATATGGGAACACTGAAGCTTTCTTT. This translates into CASSSNREYGNTEAFF.

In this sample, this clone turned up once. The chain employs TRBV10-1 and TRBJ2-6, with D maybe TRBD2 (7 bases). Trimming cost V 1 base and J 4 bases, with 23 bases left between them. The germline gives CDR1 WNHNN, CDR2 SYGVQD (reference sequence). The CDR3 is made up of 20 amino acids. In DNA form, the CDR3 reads TGCGCCAGCAGTGAGTTCCCCTTTACAGGGCCGGGGGGAGGGGCCAACGTCCTGACTTTC. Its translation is CASSEFPFTGPGGGANVLTF.

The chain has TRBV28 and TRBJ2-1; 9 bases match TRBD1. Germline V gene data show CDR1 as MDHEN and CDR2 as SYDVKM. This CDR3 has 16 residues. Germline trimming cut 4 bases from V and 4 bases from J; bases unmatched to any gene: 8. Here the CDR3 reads CASSSPSGQGYNEQFF. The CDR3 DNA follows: TGTGCCAGCAGTTCTCCCTCCGGACAGGGGTACAATGAGCAGTTCTTC. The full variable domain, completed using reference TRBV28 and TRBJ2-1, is DVKVTQSSRYLVKRTGEKVFLECVQDMDHENMFWYRQDPGLGLRLIYFSYDVKMKEKGDIPEGYSVSREKKERFSLILESASTNQTSMYLCASSSPSGQGYNEQFFGPGTRLTVL.

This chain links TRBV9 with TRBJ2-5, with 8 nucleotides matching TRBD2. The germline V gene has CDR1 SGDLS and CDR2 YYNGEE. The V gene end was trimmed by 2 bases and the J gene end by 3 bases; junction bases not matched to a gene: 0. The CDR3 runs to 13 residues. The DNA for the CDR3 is TGTGCCAGCAGCGTTAGCGGGGAAGAGACCCAGTACTTC. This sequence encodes CASSVSGEETQYF.

The CDR3 coding sequence is TGTGCCAGCAGCCCTACGGGACAGGGGCTTCCAGATACGCAGTATTTT. Translating gives CASSPTGQGLPDTQYF. The gene calls are TRBV9 and TRBJ2-3, with TRBD1 identical over 10 bases. V lost 4 bases, J lost 4 bases, and 9 bases stayed unmatched. This CDR3 is built from 16 residues. Germline V gene data show CDR1 as SGDLS and CDR2 as YYNGEE. The full variable domain, its missing parts supplied by reference TRBV9 and TRBJ2-3, is DSGVTQTPKHLITATGQRVTLRCSPRSGDLSVYWYQQSLDQGLQFLIQYYNGEERAKGNILERFSAQQFPDLHSELNLSSLELGDSALYFCASSPTGQGLPDTQYFGPGTRLTVL.

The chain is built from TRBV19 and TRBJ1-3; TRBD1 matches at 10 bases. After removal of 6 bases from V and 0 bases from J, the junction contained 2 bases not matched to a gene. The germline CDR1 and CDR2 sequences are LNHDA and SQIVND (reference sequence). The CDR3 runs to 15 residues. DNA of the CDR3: TGTGCCAGTAGGACAGGGGGCACCTCTGGAAACACCATATATTTT. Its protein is CASRTGGTSGNTIYF.

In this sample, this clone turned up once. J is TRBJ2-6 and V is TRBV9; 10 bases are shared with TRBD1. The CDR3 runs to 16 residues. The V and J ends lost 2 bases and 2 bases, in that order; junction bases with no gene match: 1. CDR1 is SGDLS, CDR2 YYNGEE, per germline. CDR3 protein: CASSVGQGPGANVLTF. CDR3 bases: TGTGCCAGCAGCGTGGGACAGGGGCCTGGGGCCAACGTCCTGACTTTC.

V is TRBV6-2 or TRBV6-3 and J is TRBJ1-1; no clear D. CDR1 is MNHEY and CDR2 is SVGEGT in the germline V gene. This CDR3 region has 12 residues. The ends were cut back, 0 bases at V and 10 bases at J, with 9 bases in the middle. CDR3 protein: CASSYSRVSAFF. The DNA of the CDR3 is TGTGCCAGCAGTTACTCGCGGGTTTCAGCTTTCTTT.

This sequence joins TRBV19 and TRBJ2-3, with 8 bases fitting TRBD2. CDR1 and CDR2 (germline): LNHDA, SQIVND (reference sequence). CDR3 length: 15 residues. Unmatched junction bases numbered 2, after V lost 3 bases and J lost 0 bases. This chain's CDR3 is CASSIKRGSTDTQYF. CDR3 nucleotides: TGTGCCAGTAGTATTAAGCGGGGGAGCACAGATACGCAGTATTTT.

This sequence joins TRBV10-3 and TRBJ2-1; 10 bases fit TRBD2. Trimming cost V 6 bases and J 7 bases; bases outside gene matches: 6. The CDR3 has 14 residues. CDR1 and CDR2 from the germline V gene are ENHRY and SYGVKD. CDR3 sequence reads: CAISTGTSVNEQFF. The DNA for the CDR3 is TGTGCCATCAGCACCGGGACTAGCGTTAATGAGCAGTTCTTC.

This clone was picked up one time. This CDR3 is CASSVDRRNQPQHF. The CDR3 region has the DNA TGTGCCAGCAGCGTCGACAGGCGAAATCAGCCCCAGCATTTT. V gene TRBV2 combines with J gene TRBJ1-5; tentative D call: TRBD1 (6 bases). The V gene's germline CDR1 is SNHLY and CDR2 FYNNEI. Trimming shortened V by 6 bases and J by 4 bases, and 13 bases separated the two germline ends. This CDR3 is built from 14 residues.

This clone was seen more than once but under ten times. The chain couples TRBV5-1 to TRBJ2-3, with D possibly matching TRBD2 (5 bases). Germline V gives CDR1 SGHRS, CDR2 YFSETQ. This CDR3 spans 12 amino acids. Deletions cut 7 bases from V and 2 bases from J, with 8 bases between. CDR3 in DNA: TGCGCCAGCGAGGGCGACACAGATACGCAGTATTTT. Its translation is CASEGDTDTQYF.

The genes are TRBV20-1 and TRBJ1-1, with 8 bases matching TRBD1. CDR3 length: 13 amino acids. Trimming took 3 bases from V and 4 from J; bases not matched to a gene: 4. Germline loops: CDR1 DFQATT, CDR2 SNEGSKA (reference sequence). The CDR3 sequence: CSASEGTGTEAFF. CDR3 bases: TGCAGTGCTAGTGAGGGGACAGGCACTGAAGCTTTCTTT.

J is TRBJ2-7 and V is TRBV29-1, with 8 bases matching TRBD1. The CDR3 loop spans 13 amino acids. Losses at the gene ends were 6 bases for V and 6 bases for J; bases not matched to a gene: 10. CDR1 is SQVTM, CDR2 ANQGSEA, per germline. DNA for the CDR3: TGCAGCGTACTAGGACAGGGATGGGGCGAGCAGTACTTC. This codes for CSVLGQGWGEQYF.

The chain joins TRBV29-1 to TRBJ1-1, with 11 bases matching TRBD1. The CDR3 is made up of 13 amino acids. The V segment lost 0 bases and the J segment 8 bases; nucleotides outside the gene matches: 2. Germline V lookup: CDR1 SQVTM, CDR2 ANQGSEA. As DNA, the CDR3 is TGCAGCGTTGAAGAAGGACAGGGGGCGGAAGCTTTCTTT. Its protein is CSVEEGQGAEAFF.

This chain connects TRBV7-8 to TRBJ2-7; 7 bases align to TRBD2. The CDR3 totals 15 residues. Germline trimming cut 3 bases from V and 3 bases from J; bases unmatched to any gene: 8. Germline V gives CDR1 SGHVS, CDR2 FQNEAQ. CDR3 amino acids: CASSLSSGAYYEQYF. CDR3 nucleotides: TGTGCCAGCAGCTTGTCTAGCGGAGCCTACTACGAGCAGTACTTC. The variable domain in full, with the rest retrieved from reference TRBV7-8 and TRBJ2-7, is GAGVSQSPRYKVAKRGQDVALRCDPISGHVSLFWYQQALGQGPEFLTYFQNEAQLDKSGLPSDRFFAERPEGSVSTLKIQRTQQEDSAVYLCASSLSSGAYYEQYFGPGTRLTVT.

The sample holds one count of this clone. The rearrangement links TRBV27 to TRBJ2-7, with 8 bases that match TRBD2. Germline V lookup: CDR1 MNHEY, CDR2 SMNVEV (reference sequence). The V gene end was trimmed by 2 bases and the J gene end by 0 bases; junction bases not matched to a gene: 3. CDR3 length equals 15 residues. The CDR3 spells CASSLQRGSSYEQYF. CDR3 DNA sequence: TGTGCCAGCAGTTTACAGCGGGGGAGCTCCTACGAGCAGTACTTC.

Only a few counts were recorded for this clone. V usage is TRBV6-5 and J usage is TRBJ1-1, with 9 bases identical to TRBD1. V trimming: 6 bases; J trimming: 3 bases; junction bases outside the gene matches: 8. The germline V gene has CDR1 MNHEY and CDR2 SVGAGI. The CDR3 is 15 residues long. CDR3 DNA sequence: TGTGCCAGCAGCGCCGAAAGGACAGGGGACACTGAAGCTTTCTTT. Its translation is CASSAERTGDTEAFF.

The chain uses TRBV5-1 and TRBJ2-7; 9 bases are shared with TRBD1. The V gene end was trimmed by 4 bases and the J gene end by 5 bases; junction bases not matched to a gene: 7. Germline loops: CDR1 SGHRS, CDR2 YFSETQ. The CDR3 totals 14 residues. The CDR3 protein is CASSRGGQGNEQYF. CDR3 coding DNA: TGCGCCAGCAGCCGAGGGGGACAGGGTAACGAGCAGTACTTC.

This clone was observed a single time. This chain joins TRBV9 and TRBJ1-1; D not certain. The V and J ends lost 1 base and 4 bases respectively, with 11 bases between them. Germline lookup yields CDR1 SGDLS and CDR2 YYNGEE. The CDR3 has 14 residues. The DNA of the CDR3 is TGTGCCAGCAGCGTAATGGGAGGGAGCACTGAAGCTTTCTTT. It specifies CASSVMGGSTEAFF. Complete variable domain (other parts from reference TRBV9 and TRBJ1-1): DSGVTQTPKHLITATGQRVTLRCSPRSGDLSVYWYQQSLDQGLQFLIQYYNGEERAKGNILERFSAQQFPDLHSELNLSSLELGDSALYFCASSVMGGSTEAFFGQGTRLTVV.

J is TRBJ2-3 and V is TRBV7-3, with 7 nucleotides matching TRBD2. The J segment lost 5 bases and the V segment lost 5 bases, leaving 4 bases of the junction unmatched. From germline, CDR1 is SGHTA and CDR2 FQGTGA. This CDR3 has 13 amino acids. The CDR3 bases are TGTGCCAGCAGCCCTGGGGGGGAAGATACGCAGTATTTT. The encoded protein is CASSPGGEDTQYF.

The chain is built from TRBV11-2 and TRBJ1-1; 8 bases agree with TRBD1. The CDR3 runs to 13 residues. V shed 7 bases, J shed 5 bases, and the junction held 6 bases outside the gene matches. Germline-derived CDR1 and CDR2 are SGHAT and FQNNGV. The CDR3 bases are TGTGCCAGCACCGGACAGGGAGGAACTGAAGCTTTCTTT. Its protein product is CASTGQGGTEAFF.

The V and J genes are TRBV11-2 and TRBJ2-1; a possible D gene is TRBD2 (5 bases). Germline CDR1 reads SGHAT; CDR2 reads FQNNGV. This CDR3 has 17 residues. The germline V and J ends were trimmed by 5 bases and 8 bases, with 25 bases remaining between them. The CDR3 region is CASSPRLSAPYGDEQFF. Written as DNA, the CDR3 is TGTGCCAGCAGCCCCCGACTTAGCGCACCCTATGGGGATGAGCAGTTCTTC.

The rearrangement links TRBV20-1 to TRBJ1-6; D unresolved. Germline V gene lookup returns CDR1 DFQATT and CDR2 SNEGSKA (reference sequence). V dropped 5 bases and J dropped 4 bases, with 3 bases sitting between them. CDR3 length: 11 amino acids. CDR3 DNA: TGCAGTGCTTCTTATAATTCACCCCTCCACTTT. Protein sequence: CSASYNSPLHF.

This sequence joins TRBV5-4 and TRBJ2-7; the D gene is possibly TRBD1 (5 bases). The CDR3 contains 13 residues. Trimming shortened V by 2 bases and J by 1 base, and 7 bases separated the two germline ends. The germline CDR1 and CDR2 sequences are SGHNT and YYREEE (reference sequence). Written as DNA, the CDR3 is TGTGCCAGCAGCTTTGGGGCGTCCTACGAGCAGTACTTC. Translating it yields CASSFGASYEQYF.

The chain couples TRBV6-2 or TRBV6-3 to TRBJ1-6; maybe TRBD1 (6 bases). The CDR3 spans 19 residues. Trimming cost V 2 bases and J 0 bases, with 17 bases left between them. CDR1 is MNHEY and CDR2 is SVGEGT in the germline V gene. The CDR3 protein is CASSYPDRTSSSYNSPLHF. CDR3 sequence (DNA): TGTGCCAGCAGTTACCCCGACAGGACCTCGAGCTCCTATAATTCACCCCTCCACTTT.